This T cell receptor (beta chain) was retrieved from a study of cytomegalovirus exposure and HLA in healthy donors. PCR was performed using 60 Vbeta and 13 Jbeta primers. The protocol was immunoSEQ multiplex PCR, while the TCRdb copy is restricted to in-frame clones and leaves out a portion. The top ten clones hold over 1.5% of a sample with some 110,000 clones, roughly 79% of them seen once. The study, taken as a whole, reports: The authors listed about 170 TCR beta chains as cytomegalovirus-associated. As a later analysis revealed, most CMV-associated TCR beta chains appeared HLA-restricted.

Comments on this clone: Its antigen is still unknown.

Germline V CDR1 and CDR2: SEHNR, FQNEAQ (reference sequence). The CDR3 contains 16 residues. The V gene lost 4 bases and the J gene lost 7 bases, with 17 bases spanning the gap. The material sequenced was PBMCs. This TCR came from a young woman in good health and CMV-seronegative. The rearrangement uses TRBV7-9 and TRBJ1-6, with D perhaps TRBD1 (5 bases). Written as DNA, the CDR3 is TGTGCCAGCAGCTCCGTCCCAGGGTTCGGGAATTCACCCCTCCACTTT. It yields the protein CASSSVPGFGNSPLHF.